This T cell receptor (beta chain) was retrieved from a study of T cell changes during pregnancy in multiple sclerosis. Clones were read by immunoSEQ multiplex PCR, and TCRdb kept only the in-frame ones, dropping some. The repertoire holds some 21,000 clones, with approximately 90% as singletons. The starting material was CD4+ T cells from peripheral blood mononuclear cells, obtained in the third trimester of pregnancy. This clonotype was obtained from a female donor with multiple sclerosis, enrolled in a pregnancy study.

CDR3 sequence: CSVDKGIETQYF. The CDR3 DNA sequence: TGCAGCGTTGACAAGGGGATAGAGACCCAGTACTTC. The chain combines TRBV29-1 with TRBJ2-5, with TRBD1 as a possible D gene (5 bases). Trimming pared 3 bases from V and 4 bases from J, leaving 9 bases between. The CDR3 loop spans 12 amino acids. Per the germline V gene, CDR1 is SQVTM and CDR2 is ANQGSEA.